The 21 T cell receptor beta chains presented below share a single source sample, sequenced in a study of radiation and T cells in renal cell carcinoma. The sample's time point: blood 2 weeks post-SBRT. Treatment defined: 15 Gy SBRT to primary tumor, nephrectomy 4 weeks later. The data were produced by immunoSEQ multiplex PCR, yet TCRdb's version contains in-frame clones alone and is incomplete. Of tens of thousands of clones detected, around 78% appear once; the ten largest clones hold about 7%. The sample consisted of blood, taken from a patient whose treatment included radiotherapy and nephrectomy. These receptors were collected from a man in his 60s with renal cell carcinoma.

CDR3 in amino acids: CASSGGTGRYYGYTF. The CDR3 nucleotides read TGTGCCAGTAGTGGGGGGACAGGAAGATACTATGGCTACACCTTC. The rearrangement uses TRBV19 and TRBJ1-2; 8 bases are a match to TRBD1. The germline gives CDR1 LNHDA, CDR2 SQIVND (reference sequence). Unmatched junction bases numbered 8, after V lost 5 bases and J lost 3 bases. The CDR3 has 15 residues.

The CDR3 loop reads CASSTNLGSEQFF. CDR3 nucleotide sequence: TGTGCCAGCAGCACTAACTTGGGCAGTGAGCAGTTCTTC. V gene TRBV7-9 combines with J gene TRBJ2-1; D gene uncertain. CDR3 length equals 13 residues. CDR1 is SEHNR and CDR2 is FQNEAQ in the germline V gene (reference sequence). Trimming removed 5 bases from V and 9 bases from J, with 14 bases in between.

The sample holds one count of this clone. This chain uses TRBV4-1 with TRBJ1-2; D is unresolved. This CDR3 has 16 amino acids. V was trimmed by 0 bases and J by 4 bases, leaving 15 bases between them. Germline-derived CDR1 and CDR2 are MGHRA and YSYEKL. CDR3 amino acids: CASSQDTPQAAYGYTF. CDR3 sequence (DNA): TGCGCCAGCAGCCAAGATACTCCCCAGGCAGCCTATGGCTACACCTTC.

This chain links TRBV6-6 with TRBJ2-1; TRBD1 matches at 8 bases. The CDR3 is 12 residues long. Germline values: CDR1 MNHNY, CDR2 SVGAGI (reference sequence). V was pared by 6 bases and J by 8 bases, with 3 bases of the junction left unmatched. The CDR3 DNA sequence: TGTGCCAGCAGACCAGGGGGCCATGAGCAGTTCTTC. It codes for CASRPGGHEQFF.

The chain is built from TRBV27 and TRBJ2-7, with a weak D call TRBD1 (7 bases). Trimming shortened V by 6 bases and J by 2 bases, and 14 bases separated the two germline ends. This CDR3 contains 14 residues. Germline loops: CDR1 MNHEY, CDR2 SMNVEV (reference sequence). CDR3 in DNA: TGTGCCAGCAGGCGGCAGGGGGGAACCTACGAGCAGTACGTC. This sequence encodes CASRRQGGTYEQYV.

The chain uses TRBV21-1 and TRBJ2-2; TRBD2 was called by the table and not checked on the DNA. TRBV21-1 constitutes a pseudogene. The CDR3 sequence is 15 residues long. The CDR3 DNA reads TGTGCCAGCAGCAATGAGGTATCGAACACCGGGGAGCTGTTTTTT. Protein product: CASSNEVSNTGELFF.

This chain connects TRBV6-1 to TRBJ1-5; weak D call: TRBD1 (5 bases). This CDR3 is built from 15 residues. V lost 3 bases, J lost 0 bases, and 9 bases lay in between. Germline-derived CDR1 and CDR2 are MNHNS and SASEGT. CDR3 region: CASSEGPYSNQPQHF. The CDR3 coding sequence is TGTGCCAGCAGTGAGGGACCTTATAGCAATCAGCCCCAGCATTTT.

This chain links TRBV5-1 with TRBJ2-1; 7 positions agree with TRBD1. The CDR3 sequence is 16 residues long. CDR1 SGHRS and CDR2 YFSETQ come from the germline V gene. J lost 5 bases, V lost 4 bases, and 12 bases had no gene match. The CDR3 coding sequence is TGCGCCAGCAGCGGATGGGACAGTGGGGCCAACAATGAGCAGTTCTTC. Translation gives CASSGWDSGANNEQFF.

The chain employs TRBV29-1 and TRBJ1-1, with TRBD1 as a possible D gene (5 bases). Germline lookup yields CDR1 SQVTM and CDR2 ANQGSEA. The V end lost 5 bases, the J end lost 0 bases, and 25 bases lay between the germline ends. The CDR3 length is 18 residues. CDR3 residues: CSVRVRGYSSLMNTEAFF. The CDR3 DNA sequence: TGCAGCGTTAGAGTCCGGGGCTACAGTAGCCTTATGAACACTGAAGCTTTCTTT.

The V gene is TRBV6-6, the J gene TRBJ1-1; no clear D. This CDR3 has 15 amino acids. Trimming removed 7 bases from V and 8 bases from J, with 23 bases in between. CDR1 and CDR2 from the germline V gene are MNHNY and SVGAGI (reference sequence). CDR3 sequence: CASTPAGPGSVEAFF. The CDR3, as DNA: TGTGCCAGCACCCCCGCCGGGCCAGGTTCGGTGGAAGCTTTCTTT.

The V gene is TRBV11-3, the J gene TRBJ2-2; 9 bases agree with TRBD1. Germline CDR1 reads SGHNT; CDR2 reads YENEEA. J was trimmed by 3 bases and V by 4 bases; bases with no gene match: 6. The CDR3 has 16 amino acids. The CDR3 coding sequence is TGTGCCAGCAGCTCCCCGGGACAGGGATACACCGGGGAGCTGTTTTTT. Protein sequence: CASSSPGQGYTGELFF.

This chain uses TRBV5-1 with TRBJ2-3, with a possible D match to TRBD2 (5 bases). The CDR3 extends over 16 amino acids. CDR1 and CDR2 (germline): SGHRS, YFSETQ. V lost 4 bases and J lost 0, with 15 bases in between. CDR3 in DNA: TGCGCCAGCAGCCCAGCGGTTAATCCTAGCACAGATACGCAGTATTTT. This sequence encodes CASSPAVNPSTDTQYF.

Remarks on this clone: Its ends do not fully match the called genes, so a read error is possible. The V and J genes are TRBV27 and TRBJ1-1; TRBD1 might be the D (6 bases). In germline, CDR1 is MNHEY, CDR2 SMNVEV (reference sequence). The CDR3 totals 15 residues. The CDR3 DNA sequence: TGTGCCAGCAGTCTGCGCTGGGTGGCAGGGGCCCTACGACATTTT. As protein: CASSLRWVAGALRHF.

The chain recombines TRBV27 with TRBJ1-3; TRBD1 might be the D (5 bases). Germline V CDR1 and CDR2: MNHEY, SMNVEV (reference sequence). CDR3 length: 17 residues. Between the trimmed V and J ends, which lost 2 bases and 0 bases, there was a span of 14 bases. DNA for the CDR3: TGTGCCAGCAGTTTACATTCGGACATCGCCTCTGGAAACACCATATATTTT. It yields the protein CASSLHSDIASGNTIYF.

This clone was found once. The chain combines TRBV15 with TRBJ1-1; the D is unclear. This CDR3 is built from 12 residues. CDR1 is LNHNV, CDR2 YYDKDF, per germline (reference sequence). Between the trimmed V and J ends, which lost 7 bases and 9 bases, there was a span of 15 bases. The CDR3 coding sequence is TGTGCCACCAACCCCGGGCGGGGAAAAGCTTTCTTT. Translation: CATNPGRGKAFF.

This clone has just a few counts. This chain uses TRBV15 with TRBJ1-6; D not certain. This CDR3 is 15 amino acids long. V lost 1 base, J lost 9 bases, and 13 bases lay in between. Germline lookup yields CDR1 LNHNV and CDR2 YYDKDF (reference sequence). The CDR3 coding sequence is TGTGCCACCAGCAGAGCTCACGCGCCCCTTTCACCCCTCCACTTT. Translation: CATSRAHAPLSPLHF.

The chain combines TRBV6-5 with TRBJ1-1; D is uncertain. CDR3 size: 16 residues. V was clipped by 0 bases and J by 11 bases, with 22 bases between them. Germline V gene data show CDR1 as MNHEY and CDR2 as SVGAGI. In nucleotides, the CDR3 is TGTGCCAGCAGTTACTCCCCAGGCGACGGATTAACCGGGGCTTTCTTT. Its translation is CASSYSPGDGLTGAFF.

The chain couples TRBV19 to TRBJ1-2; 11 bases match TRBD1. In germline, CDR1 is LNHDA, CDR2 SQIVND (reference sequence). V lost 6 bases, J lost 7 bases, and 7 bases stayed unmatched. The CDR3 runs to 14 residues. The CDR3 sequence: CASRSRDRGFGYTF. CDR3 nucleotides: TGTGCCAGTAGAAGCCGGGACAGGGGGTTTGGCTACACCTTC.

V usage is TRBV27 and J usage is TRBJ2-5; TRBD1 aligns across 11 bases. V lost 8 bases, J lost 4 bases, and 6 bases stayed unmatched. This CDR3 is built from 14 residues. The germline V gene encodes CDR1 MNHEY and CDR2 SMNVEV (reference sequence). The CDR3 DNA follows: TGTGCCAGCGGGCGGGGACAGGGGGGAGAGACCCAGTACTTC. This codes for CASGRGQGGETQYF.

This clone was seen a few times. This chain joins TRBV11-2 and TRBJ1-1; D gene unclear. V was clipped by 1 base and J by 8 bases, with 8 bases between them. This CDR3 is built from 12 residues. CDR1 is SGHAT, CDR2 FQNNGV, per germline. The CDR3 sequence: CASSLVGDEAFF. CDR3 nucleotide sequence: TGTGCCAGCAGCTTAGTCGGTGACGAAGCTTTCTTT.

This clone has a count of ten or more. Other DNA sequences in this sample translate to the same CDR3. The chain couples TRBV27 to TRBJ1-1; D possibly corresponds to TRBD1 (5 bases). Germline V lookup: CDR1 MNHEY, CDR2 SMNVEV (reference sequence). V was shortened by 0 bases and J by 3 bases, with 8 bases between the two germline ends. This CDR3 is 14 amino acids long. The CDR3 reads CASSLSGADTEAFF. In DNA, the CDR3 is TGTGCCAGCAGTTTATCTGGGGCGGACACTGAAGCTTTCTTT.